This T cell receptor beta chain was retrieved from a study of tumor-infiltrating lymphocytes in localized non-small cell lung cancer. Produced via immunoSEQ multiplex PCR; TCRdb's table is partial and in-frame only. This sample carries around 15,000 clones, about 84% of them seen once, and the ten largest clones take about 9.3%. Study-level results: Not all patients were TCR sequenced, owing to tissue quantity.

This CDR3 comprises 13 residues. V was pared by 0 bases and J by 4 bases, with 5 bases between. Germline V gene lookup returns CDR1 SGDLS and CDR2 YYNGEE. This clone is labeled as hyperexpanded. Its antigen is not identified. The TCR sequence derives from a human donor with non-small cell lung cancer. This rearrangement joins TRBV9 to TRBJ1-5; D not resolved. The sequenced sample consisted of uninvolved lung tissue not adjacent to the tumor. In nucleotides, the CDR3 is TGTGCCAGCAGCGTAGACGTTAATCAGCCCCAGCATTTT. Translated: CASSVDVNQPQHF.